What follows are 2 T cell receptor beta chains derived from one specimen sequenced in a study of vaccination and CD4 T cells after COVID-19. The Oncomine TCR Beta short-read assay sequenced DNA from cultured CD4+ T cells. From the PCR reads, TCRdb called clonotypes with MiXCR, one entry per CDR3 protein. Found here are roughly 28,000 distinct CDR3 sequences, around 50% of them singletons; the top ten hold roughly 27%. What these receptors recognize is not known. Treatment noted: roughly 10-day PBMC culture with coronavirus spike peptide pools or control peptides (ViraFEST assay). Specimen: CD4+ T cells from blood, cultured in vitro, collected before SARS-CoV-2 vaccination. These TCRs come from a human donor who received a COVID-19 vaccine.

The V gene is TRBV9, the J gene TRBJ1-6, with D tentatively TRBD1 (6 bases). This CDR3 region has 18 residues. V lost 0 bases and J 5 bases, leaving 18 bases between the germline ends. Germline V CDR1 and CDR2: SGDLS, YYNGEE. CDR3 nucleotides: TGTGCCAGCAGCGTAGCCCAAGCCCTAGGGGGAAATAATTCACCCCTCCACTTT. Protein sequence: CASSVAQALGGNNSPLHF. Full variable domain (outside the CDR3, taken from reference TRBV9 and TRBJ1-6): DSGVTQTPKHLITATGQRVTLRCSPRSGDLSVYWYQQSLDQGLQFLIQYYNGEERAKGNILERFSAQQFPDLHSELNLSSLELGDSALYFCASSVAQALGGNNSPLHFGNGTRLTVT.

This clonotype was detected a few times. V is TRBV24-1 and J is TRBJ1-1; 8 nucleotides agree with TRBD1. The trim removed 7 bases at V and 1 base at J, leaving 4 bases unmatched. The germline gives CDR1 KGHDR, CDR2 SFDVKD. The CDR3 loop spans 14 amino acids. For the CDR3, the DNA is TGTGCCACCAGGACAGGGGACCCGAACACTGAAGCTTTCTTT. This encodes CATRTGDPNTEAFF.